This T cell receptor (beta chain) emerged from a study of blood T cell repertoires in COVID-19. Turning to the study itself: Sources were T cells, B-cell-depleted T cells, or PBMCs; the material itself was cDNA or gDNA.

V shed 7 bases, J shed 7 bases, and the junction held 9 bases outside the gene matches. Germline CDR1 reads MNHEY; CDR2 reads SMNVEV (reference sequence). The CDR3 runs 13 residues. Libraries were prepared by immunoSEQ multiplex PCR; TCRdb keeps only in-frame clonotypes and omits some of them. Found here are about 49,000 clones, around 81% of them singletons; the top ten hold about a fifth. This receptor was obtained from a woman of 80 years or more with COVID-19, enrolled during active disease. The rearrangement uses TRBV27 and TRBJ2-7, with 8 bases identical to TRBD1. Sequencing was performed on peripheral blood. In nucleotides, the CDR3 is TGTGCCAGCAAAAAGACAGGGGTTGAGGAGCAGTACTTC. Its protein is CASKKTGVEEQYF.